The 2 T cell receptor beta chains below all came from one sample that was sequenced in a study of T cells in Graves' hyperthyroidism and ophthalmopathy (dated 2019 in TCRdb). The library was generated by multiplex PCR. TCRdb records Illumina HiSeq 2000 as the sequencer. The TCR beta CDR3 regions were amplified from the RNA transcripts. The TCR CDR3 was subjected to a first round of RT-PCR using the HTBI primer set and the Qiagen OneStep RT-PCR kit. The public sequencing data were trimmed at Q25 with fastp and processed into clonotypes with MiXCR by TCRdb, which kept only in-frame beta chains. Identical CDR3 proteins give one entry, which carries the most common genes and DNA. This sample is represented by some 300,000 distinct CDR3 sequences; roughly 20% of them were singletons. The ten largest make up under 45% of the sample. The sequencing sample was made of blood. Receptors originate from a middle-aged man with Graves' ophthalmopathy.

The sample holds a few counts of this clonotype. The chain employs TRBV18 and TRBJ1-2; 10 nucleotides line up with TRBD1. CDR3 length: 15 amino acids. Germline V gene data show CDR1 as KGHSH and CDR2 as LQKENI. The junction had 8 bases not matched to a gene; V was cut back by 8 bases and J by 2 bases. CDR3 sequence: CASQPPGQGNYGYTF. Written as DNA, the CDR3 is TGTGCCAGCCAACCCCCGGGACAGGGGAACTATGGCTACACCTTC.

The gene calls are TRBV9 and TRBJ2-1; maybe TRBD2 (6 bases). Germline assignment: CDR1 SGDLS and CDR2 YYNGEE. The CDR3 extends over 16 amino acids. Trimming shortened V by 3 bases and J by 5 bases, and 18 bases separated the two germline ends. Here the CDR3 reads CASSAHTSFLDNEQFF. The CDR3 DNA is TGTGCCAGCAGCGCCCACACTAGCTTTCTTGACAATGAGCAGTTCTTC.